Described below is a single T cell receptor beta chain sequence and its context. This entry belongs to a study of T cell responses to AZD1222 COVID-19 vaccine. V lost 7 bases and J lost 6, with 19 bases in between. Germline lookup yields CDR1 LNHDA and CDR2 SQIVND (reference sequence). This CDR3 has 16 residues. TCRdb's copy holds only in-frame clones and misses some; the assay was immunoSEQ multiplex PCR. The sample shows roughly 200,000 clones, just over 90% of them seen only once. The chain recombines TRBV19 with TRBJ1-6; D is possibly TRBD1 (6 bases). This TCR came from an adult who received the AZD1222 COVID-19 vaccine. The sample in question was peripheral blood, obtained 28 days after the second AZD1222 dose. The CDR3 nucleotides read TGTGCCAGTACCTTAAGTGGGGGGGCTTCTAATTCACCCCTCCACTTT. It codes for CASTLSGGASNSPLHF.